This TCR beta chain was sequenced during a study of blood T cell repertoires in COVID-19. Study background: Acute and convalescent COVID-19 specimens originated in the United States, Italy and Spain. PBMCs, B-cell-depleted T cells, or T cells were the source of the cDNA or gDNA that made up the material.

Germline V gives CDR1 LGHNT, CDR2 FRNRAP. The CDR3 length is 13 residues. The V end was cut by 5 bases, the J end by 5 bases, with 12 bases between. In the original analysis: Amplification from reference gene primers served as the basis for estimated nucleated cell counts. The data were produced by immunoSEQ multiplex PCR, yet TCRdb's version contains in-frame clones alone and is incomplete. V and J calls and clone size are given by that table; D and trimming were obtained from the DNA. The sample yields under 95,000 clones, under 85% seen once. The TCR originated in a woman aged 70 to 79 with acute or convalescent COVID-19. The chain carries TRBV12-5 and TRBJ1-1; D not resolved. Material: peripheral blood. The CDR3 is CASGADLRTEAFF. The CDR3 DNA is TGTGCTAGTGGTGCCGACTTGAGGACTGAAGCTTTCTTT.